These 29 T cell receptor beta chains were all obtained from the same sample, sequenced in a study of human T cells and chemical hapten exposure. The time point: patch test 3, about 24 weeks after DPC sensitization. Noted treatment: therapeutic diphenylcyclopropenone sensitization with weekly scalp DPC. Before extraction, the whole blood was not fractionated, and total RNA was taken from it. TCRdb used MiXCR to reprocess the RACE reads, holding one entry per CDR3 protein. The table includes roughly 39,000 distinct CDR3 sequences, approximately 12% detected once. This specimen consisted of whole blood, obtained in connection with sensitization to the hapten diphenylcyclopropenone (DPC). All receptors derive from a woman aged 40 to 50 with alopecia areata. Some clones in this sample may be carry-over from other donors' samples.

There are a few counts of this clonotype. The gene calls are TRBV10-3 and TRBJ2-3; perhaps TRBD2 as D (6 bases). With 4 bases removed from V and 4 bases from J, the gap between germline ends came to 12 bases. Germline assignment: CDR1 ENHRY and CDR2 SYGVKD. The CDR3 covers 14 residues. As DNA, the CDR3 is TGTGCCATCAGTGGGCAGGGAGGCGCAGATACGCAGTATTTT. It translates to CAISGQGGADTQYF.

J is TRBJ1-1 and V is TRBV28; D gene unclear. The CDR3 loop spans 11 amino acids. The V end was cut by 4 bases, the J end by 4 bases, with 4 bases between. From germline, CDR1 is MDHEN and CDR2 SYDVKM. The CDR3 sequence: CASSSTTEAFF. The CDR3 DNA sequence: TGTGCCAGCAGTTCAACCACTGAAGCTTTCTTT.

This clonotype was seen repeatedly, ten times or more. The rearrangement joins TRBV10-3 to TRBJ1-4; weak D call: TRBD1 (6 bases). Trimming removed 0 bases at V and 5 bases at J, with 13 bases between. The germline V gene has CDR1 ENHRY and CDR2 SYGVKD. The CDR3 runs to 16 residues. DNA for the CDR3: TGTGCCATCAGTGAGTCGACCTGGACAGCAAATGAAAAACTGTTTTTT. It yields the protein CAISESTWTANEKLFF.

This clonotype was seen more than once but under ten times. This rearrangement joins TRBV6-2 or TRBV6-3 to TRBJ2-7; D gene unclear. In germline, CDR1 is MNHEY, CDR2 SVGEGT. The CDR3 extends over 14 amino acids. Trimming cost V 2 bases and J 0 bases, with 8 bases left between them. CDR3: CASSYSASSYEQYF. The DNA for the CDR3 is TGTGCCAGCAGTTACAGCGCCAGCTCCTACGAGCAGTACTTC.

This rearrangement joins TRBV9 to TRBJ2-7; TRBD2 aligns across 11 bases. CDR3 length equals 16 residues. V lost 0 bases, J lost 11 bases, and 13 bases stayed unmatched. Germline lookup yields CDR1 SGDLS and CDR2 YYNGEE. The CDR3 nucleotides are TGTGCCAGCAGCGTAGGTCCGGGACTAGCGGACGGCGGGGAGTACTTC. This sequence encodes CASSVGPGLADGGEYF.

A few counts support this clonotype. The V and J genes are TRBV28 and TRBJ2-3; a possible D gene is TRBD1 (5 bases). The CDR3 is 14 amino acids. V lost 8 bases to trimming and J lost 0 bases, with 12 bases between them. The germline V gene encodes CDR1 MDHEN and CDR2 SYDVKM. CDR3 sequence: CASLGQPSTDTQYF. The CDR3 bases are TGTGCCAGCCTGGGGCAGCCGAGCACAGATACGCAGTATTTT.

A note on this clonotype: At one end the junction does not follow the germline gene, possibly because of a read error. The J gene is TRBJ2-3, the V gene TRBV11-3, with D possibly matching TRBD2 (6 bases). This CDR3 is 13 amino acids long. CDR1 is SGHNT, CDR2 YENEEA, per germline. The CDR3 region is CVSAEGVSDTQYF. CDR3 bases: TGTGTCAGCGCGGAGGGAGTTTCAGATACGCAGTATTTT.

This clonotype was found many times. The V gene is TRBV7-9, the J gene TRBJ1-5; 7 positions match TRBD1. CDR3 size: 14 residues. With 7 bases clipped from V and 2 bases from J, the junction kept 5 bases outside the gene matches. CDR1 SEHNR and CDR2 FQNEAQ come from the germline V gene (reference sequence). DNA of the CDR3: TGTGCCAGCACATCAGGGACAGGCAATCAGCCCCAGCATTTT. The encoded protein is CASTSGTGNQPQHF.

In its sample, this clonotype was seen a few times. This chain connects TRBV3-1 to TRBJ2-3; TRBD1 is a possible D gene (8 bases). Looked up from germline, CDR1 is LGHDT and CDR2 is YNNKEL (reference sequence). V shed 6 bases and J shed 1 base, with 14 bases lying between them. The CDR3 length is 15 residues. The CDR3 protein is CASRQGGAGTDTQYF. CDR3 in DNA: TGTGCCAGCAGACAGGGGGGGGCTGGCACAGATACGCAGTATTTT.

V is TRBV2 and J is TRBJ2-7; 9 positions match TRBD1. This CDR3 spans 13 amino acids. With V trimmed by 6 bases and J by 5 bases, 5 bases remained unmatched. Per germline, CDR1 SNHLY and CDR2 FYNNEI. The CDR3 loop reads CASRPGTGHEQYF. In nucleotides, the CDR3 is TGTGCCAGCAGGCCCGGGACAGGGCACGAGCAGTACTTC.

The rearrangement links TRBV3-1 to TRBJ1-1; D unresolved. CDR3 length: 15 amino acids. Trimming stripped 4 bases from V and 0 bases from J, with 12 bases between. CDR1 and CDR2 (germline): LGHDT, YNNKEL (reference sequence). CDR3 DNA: TGTGCCAGCAGCCCCACATGGGATCTGAACACTGAAGCTTTCTTT. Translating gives CASSPTWDLNTEAFF.

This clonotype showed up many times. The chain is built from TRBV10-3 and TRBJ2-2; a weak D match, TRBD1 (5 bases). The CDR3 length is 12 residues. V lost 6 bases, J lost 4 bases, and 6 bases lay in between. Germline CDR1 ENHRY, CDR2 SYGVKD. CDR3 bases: TGTGCCATCAGACAGGTCACCGGGGAGCTGTTTTTT. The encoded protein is CAIRQVTGELFF.

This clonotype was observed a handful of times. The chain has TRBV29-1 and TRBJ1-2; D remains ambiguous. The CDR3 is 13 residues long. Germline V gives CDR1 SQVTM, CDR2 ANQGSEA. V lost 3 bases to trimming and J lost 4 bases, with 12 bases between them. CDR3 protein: CSVDGQKGYGYTF. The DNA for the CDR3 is TGCAGCGTTGATGGGCAAAAGGGCTATGGCTACACCTTC.

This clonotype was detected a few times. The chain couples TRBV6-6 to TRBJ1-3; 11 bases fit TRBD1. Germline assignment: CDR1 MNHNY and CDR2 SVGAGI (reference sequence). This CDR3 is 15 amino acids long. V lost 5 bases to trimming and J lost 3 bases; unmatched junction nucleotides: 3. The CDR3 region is CASSPGTGGGNTIYF. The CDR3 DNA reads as TGTGCCAGCAGTCCCGGGACAGGGGGTGGAAACACCATATATTTT.

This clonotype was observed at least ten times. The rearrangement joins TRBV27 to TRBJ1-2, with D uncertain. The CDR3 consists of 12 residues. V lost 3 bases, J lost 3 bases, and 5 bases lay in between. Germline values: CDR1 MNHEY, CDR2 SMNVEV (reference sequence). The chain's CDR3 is CASSLRYYGYTF. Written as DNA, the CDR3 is TGTGCCAGCAGTTTGAGGTACTATGGCTACACCTTC.

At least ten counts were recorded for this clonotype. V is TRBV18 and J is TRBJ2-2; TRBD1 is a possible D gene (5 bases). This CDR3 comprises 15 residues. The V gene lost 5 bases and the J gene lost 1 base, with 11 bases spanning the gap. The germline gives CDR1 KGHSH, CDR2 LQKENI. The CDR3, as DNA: TGTGCCAGCTCAACATACAGGAGGAACACCGGGGAGCTGTTTTTT. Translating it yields CASSTYRRNTGELFF.

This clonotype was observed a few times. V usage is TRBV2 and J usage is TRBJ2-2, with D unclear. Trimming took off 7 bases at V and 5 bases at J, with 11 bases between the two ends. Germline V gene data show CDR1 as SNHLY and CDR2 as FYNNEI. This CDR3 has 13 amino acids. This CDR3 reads CASKARMTGELFF. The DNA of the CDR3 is TGTGCCAGCAAGGCGCGGATGACCGGGGAGCTGTTTTTT.

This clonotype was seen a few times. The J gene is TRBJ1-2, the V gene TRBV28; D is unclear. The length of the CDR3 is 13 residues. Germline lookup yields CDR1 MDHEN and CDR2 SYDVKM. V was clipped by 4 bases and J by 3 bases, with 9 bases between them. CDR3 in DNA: TGTGCCAGCAGTTCCCAGGAGGACTATGGCTACACCTTC. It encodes CASSSQEDYGYTF.

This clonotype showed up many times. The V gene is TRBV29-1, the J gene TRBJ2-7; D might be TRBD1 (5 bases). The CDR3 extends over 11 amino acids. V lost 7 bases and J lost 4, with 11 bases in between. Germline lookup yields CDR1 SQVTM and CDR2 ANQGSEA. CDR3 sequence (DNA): TGCAGCGCGACTGGACAATACGAGCAGTACTTC. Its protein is CSATGQYEQYF.

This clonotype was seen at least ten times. The CDR3 DNA reads as TGCAGTGCTAGAGGTGCGGGGATTGAGACCCAGTACTTC. It codes for CSARGAGIETQYF. The chain recombines TRBV20-1 with TRBJ2-5; the D gene is possibly TRBD2 (6 bases). Germline assignment: CDR1 DFQATT and CDR2 SNEGSKA (reference sequence). The V end was cut by 1 base, the J end by 5 bases, with 11 bases between. The CDR3 runs 13 residues.

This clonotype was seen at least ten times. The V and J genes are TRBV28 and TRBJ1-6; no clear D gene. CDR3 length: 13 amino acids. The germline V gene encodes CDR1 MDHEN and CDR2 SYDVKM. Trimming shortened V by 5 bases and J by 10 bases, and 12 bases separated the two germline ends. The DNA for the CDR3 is TGTGCCAGCAGTCCCGACCTGAAATCACCCCTCCACTTT. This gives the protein CASSPDLKSPLHF.

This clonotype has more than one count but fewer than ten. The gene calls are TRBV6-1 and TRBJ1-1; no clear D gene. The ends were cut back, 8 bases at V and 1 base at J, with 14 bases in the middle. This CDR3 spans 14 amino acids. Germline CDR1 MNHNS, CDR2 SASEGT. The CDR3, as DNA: TGTGCCAGCTCTTTACAGCATTCGAACACTGAAGCTTTCTTT. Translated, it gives CASSLQHSNTEAFF.

CDR3 coding DNA: TGTGCCAGCAGTTTAGCACCCGCGGGGGATACGCAGTATTTT. Translation gives CASSLAPAGDTQYF. The chain links TRBV27 to TRBJ2-3, with a weak D call TRBD2 (6 bases). In germline, CDR1 is MNHEY, CDR2 SMNVEV (reference sequence). The CDR3 is 14 residues long. Trimming stripped 2 bases from V and 6 bases from J, with 12 bases between.

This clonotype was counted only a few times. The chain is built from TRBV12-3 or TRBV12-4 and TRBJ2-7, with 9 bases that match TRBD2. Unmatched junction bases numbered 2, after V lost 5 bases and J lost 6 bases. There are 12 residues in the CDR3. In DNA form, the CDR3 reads TGTGCCAGCAGTCTGACTAGCGGCGAGCAGTACTTC. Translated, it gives CASSLTSGEQYF.

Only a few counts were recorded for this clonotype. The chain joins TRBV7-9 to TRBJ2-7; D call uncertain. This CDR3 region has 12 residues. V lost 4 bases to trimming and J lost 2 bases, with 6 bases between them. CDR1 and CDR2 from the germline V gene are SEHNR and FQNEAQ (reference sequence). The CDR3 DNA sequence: TGTGCCAGCAGCTCAGAGACCTACGAGCAGTACTTC. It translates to CASSSETYEQYF.

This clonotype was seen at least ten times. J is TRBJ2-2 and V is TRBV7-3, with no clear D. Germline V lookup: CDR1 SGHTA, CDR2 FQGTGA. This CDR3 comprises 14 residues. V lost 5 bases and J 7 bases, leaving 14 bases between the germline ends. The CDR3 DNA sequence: TGTGCCAGCAGCAATCTAGGGTTAAACGGGGAGCTGTTTTTT. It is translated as CASSNLGLNGELFF.

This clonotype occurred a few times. CDR3 residues: CSAPRADGGYTF. CDR3 DNA: TGCAGTGCTCCCCGTGCCGACGGTGGCTACACCTTC. This chain connects TRBV20-1 to TRBJ1-2; D is unresolved. Germline V CDR1 and CDR2: DFQATT, SNEGSKA (reference sequence). The ends were cut back, 5 bases at V and 7 bases at J, with 14 bases in the middle. The CDR3 consists of 12 residues.

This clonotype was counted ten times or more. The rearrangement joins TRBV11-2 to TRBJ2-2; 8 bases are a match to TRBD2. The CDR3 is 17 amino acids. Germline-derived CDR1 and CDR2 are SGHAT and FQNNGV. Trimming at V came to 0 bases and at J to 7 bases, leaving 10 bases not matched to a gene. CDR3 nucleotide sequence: TGTGCCAGCAGCTTAGATGCTTTGCTAGCGGGCGGCGGGGAGCTGTTTTTT. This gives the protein CASSLDALLAGGGELFF.

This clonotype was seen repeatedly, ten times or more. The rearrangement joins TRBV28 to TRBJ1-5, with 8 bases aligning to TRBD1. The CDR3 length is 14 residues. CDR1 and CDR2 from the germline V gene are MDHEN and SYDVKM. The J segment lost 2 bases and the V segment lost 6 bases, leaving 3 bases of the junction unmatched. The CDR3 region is CASRKQGGNQPQHF. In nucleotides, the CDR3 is TGTGCCAGCAGGAAACAGGGGGGCAATCAGCCCCAGCATTTT. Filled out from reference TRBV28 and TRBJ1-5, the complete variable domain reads DVKVTQSSRYLVKRTGEKVFLECVQDMDHENMFWYRQDPGLGLRLIYFSYDVKMKEKGDIPEGYSVSREKKERFSLILESASTNQTSMYLCASRKQGGNQPQHFGDGTRLSIL.